The 29 T cell receptor beta chains given below trace back to one sample, sequenced in a study of cytomegalovirus exposure and HLA in healthy donors. It was with 60 Vbeta and 13 Jbeta primers that the PCR ran. Assay used: immunoSEQ multiplex PCR; TCRdb lists only in-frame clones, some missing. Among about 150,000 clones listed, approximately 79% were seen once. Sequences were obtained from PBMCs. Receptors originate from a male donor in good health and CMV-seronegative.

For the CDR3, the DNA is TGTGCCAGCAGTGAGCTTCAGGCGCGAAGATCTGGGGCCAACGTCCTGACTTTC. Protein: CASSELQARRSGANVLTF. V is TRBV6-1 and J is TRBJ2-6; D unresolved. V was clipped by 3 bases and J by 1 base, with 16 bases between them. Germline CDR1 reads MNHNS; CDR2 reads SASEGT. This CDR3 region has 18 residues.

The rearrangement joins TRBV7-6 to TRBJ2-1; TRBD2 agrees at 7 bases. This CDR3 region has 14 residues. Germline CDR1 SGHVS, CDR2 FNYEAQ. V shed 5 bases, J shed 9 bases, and the junction held 10 bases outside the gene matches. As DNA, the CDR3 is TGTGCCAGCAGCCTTACCGGGACTACTGGTGAGCAGTTCTTC. This translates into CASSLTGTTGEQFF.

V usage is TRBV6-6 and J usage is TRBJ2-7; D call uncertain. The CDR3 is 15 amino acids. V lost 7 bases to trimming and J lost 5 bases, with 21 bases between them. Germline V CDR1 and CDR2: MNHNY, SVGAGI (reference sequence). DNA of the CDR3: TGTGCCAGCACCCCTGGAGCTCATGGTCTGCACGAGCAGTACTTC. Amino acid sequence: CASTPGAHGLHEQYF.

This rearrangement joins TRBV7-9 to TRBJ2-1; TRBD2 matches at 11 bases. V dropped 5 bases and J dropped 3; count of bases not matched to a gene: 6. This CDR3 is built from 16 residues. The V gene's germline CDR1 is SEHNR and CDR2 FQNEAQ (reference sequence). CDR3 coding DNA: TGTGCCAGCAGCAAACTAGCGGGAGCTCTCTACAATGAGCAGTTCTTC. Amino acids: CASSKLAGALYNEQFF.

This clone appeared a few times. The rearrangement uses TRBV14 and TRBJ1-1; D is ambiguous. Germline assignment: CDR1 SGHDN and CDR2 FVKESK. CDR3 size: 12 residues. V dropped 0 bases and J dropped 12 bases, with 11 bases sitting between them. In nucleotides, the CDR3 is TGTGCCAGCAGCCAAGATTACGGGAGGTCTTTCTTT. This gives the protein CASSQDYGRSFF.

This clone was recorded only once. This chain uses TRBV4-3 with TRBJ2-1, with 9 bases lining up with TRBD2. Germline assignment: CDR1 LGHNA and CDR2 YSLEER. The CDR3 is 16 residues long. Trimming cost V 5 bases and J 6 bases; bases outside gene matches: 11. This CDR3 is CASSSGVAGVRNEQFF. The CDR3 DNA reads TGCGCCAGCAGCAGCGGGGTAGCGGGGGTACGCAATGAGCAGTTCTTC.

This clone was found once. The rearrangement links TRBV11-3 to TRBJ2-4, with 11 bases lining up with TRBD2. The CDR3 contains 17 residues. Germline V CDR1 and CDR2: SGHNT, YENEEA. V gave up 5 bases and J gave up 6 bases; unmatched junction bases: 12. The CDR3 DNA sequence: TGTGCCAGCAGCCGGCCCGGGGAGGGGACTAGCGGAAACATTCAGTACTTC. Protein: CASSRPGEGTSGNIQYF.

The chain is built from TRBV11-3 and TRBJ1-3; D remains ambiguous. Germline lookup yields CDR1 SGHNT and CDR2 YENEEA. V was pared by 5 bases and J by 0 bases, with 11 bases between. This CDR3 spans 15 amino acids. The CDR3 DNA sequence: TGTGCCAGCAGCCGCGACACGAGCTCTGGAAACACCATATATTTT. Protein sequence: CASSRDTSSGNTIYF.

This clone appeared once. The gene calls are TRBV7-2 and TRBJ2-7; D is unclear. Trimming shortened V by 1 base and J by 0 bases, and 7 bases separated the two germline ends. This CDR3 region has 14 residues. Per the germline V gene, CDR1 is SGHTA and CDR2 is FQGNSA. The CDR3 DNA sequence: TGTGCCAGCAGCTTAGAGCCCGCCTCCTACGAGCAGTACTTC. Translation gives CASSLEPASYEQYF.

The chain recombines TRBV6-6 with TRBJ1-2; TRBD1 might be the D (6 bases). Germline V gene sequence: CDR1 MNHNY, CDR2 SVGAGI (reference sequence). The V gene lost 4 bases and the J gene lost 6 bases, with 18 bases spanning the gap. The CDR3 is made up of 15 amino acids. CDR3: CASSSVRGAFNGYTF. CDR3 in DNA: TGTGCCAGCAGTTCTGTGCGGGGGGCGTTCAATGGCTACACCTTC.

This sequence joins TRBV11-3 and TRBJ2-5; D might be TRBD1 (6 bases). V dropped 5 bases and J dropped 5 bases, with 12 bases sitting between them. The CDR3 is 13 residues long. Germline values: CDR1 SGHNT, CDR2 YENEEA. The CDR3 DNA reads TGTGCCAGCAGCCTAGGACAGTCGGAGACCCAGTACTTC. It is translated as CASSLGQSETQYF. The complete variable domain, with remaining parts taken from reference TRBV11-3 and TRBJ2-5, reads EAGVVQSPRYKIIEKKQPVAFWCNPISGHNTLYWYLQNLGQGPELLIRYENEEAVDDSQLPKDRFSAERLKGVDSTLKIQPAELGDSAVYLCASSLGQSETQYFGPGTRLLVL.

The V and J genes are TRBV9 and TRBJ2-5; 11 bases agree with TRBD2. The end of the DNA fits TRBJ2-7 better, so the J call may be wrong. Looked up from germline, CDR1 is SGDLS and CDR2 is YYNGEE. The CDR3 totals 16 residues. Written as DNA, the CDR3 is TGTGCCAGCAGCGCTGCGACTAGCGGGGCGACCTACGAGCAGTACTTC. It codes for CASSAATSGATYEQYF.

Comments on this clone: Other DNA sequences in this specimen translate into the identical CDR3. This chain connects TRBV2 to TRBJ1-2, with a weak D call TRBD1 (5 bases). The CDR3 extends over 15 amino acids. CDR1 is SNHLY, CDR2 FYNNEI, per germline. V was clipped by 3 bases and J by 2 bases, with 13 bases between them. CDR3: CASSDRVPPNYGYTF. The CDR3 DNA sequence: TGTGCCAGCAGTGACAGGGTTCCTCCGAACTATGGCTACACCTTC. The complete variable domain, with remaining parts taken from reference TRBV2 and TRBJ1-2, reads EPEVTQTPSHQVTQMGQEVILRCVPISNHLYFYWYRQILGQKVEFLVSFYNNEISEKSEIFDDQFSVERPDGSNFTLKIRSTKLEDSAMYFCASSDRVPPNYGYTFGSGTRLTVV.

The chain is built from TRBV6-5 and TRBJ2-1; the D is unclear. Germline V gene data show CDR1 as MNHEY and CDR2 as SVGAGI. V was pared by 2 bases and J by 8 bases, with 10 bases between. This CDR3 has 13 amino acids. This chain's CDR3 is CASSYGLVHEQFF. CDR3 nucleotides: TGTGCCAGCAGTTACGGTCTAGTTCATGAGCAGTTCTTC.

This chain links TRBV6-6 with TRBJ1-2; 7 bases fit TRBD1. The CDR3 runs 14 residues. V gave up 2 bases and J gave up 6 bases; unmatched junction bases: 6. From germline, CDR1 is MNHNY and CDR2 SVGAGI (reference sequence). CDR3 DNA sequence: TGTGCCAGCAGTTACGGGGGACAGACAAATGGCTACACCTTC. Its translation: CASSYGGQTNGYTF.

This clone was counted a few times. V usage is TRBV7-9 and J usage is TRBJ2-7, with 9 bases identical to TRBD1. The V gene's germline CDR1 is SEHNR and CDR2 FQNEAQ (reference sequence). This CDR3 has 18 amino acids. The trim removed 3 bases at V and 2 bases at J, leaving 14 bases unmatched. For the CDR3, the DNA is TGTGCCAGCAGCTTGGGACCGGGACAGGGAGCATCTACCTACGAGCAGTACTTC. It is translated as CASSLGPGQGASTYEQYF.

This chain joins TRBV5-4 and TRBJ2-2; 9 bases map to TRBD2. Germline CDR1 SGHNT, CDR2 YYREEE (reference sequence). V lost 4 bases to trimming and J lost 6 bases; unmatched junction nucleotides: 7. This CDR3 has 15 amino acids. CDR3 residues: CASSPGLAVAGELFF. Here the CDR3 DNA reads TGTGCCAGCAGCCCGGGACTAGCTGTCGCCGGGGAGCTGTTTTTT.

The chain has TRBV10-1 and TRBJ2-7; TRBD2 agrees at 10 bases. V gave up 10 bases and J gave up 2 bases; unmatched junction bases: 8. Looked up from germline, CDR1 is WNHNN and CDR2 is SYGVQD (reference sequence). This CDR3 is 14 amino acids long. This CDR3 reads CATRGTSDAYEQYF. CDR3 in DNA: TGCGCCACCCGCGGGACTAGCGATGCCTACGAGCAGTACTTC.

The V call is TRBV5-1, the J call TRBJ2-5, with D perhaps matching TRBD1 (6 bases). Trimming removed 0 bases at V and 2 bases at J, with 11 bases between. Germline V gene lookup returns CDR1 SGHRS and CDR2 YFSETQ. The CDR3 consists of 15 residues. CDR3 protein: CASSLAGTNQETQYF. The CDR3 coding sequence is TGCGCCAGCAGCTTGGCCGGGACAAATCAAGAGACCCAGTACTTC.

The chain recombines TRBV19 with TRBJ1-2; 7 bases match TRBD1. The CDR3 has 13 residues. Germline V lookup: CDR1 LNHDA, CDR2 SQIVND (reference sequence). Trimming at V came to 5 bases and at J to 3 bases, leaving 3 bases not matched to a gene. The DNA of the CDR3 is TGTGCCAGTAGTCCGACAGGGTACTATGGCTACACCTTC. Residues: CASSPTGYYGYTF. The full variable domain, with the rest looked up from reference TRBV19 and TRBJ1-2, is DGGITQSPKYLFRKEGQNVTLSCEQNLNHDAMYWYRQDPGQGLRLIYYSQIVNDFQKGDIAEGYSVSREKKESFPLTVTSAQKNPTAFYLCASSPTGYYGYTFGSGTRLTVV.

CDR3 amino acids: CASSPGLGVFANTGELFF. The CDR3 coding sequence is TGTGCCAGCTCACCGGGACTAGGGGTTTTCGCGAACACCGGGGAGCTGTTTTTT. The chain uses TRBV18 and TRBJ2-2, with 8 bases matching TRBD2. The CDR3 has 18 amino acids. Trimming removed 3 bases from V and 0 bases from J; junction bases left unmatched: 9. Germline V gene lookup returns CDR1 KGHSH and CDR2 LQKENI.

The genes are TRBV6-5 and TRBJ2-7; TRBD2 matches 14 bases. Per germline, CDR1 MNHEY and CDR2 SVGAGI. V gave up 4 bases and J gave up 7 bases; unmatched junction bases: 6. The CDR3 covers 15 residues. The CDR3 bases are TGTGCCAGCAGTTCTGGGACTAGCGGGAGCTGGGAGCAGTACTTC. It yields the protein CASSSGTSGSWEQYF.

This clone has more than one count but fewer than ten. This chain uses TRBV5-4 with TRBJ2-3; 7 bases are shared with TRBD2. Germline values: CDR1 SGHNT, CDR2 YYREEE (reference sequence). Trimming at V came to 4 bases and at J to 4 bases, leaving 3 bases not matched to a gene. The CDR3 covers 13 residues. CDR3 residues: CASSRAGADTQYF. For the CDR3, the DNA is TGTGCCAGCAGCCGGGCGGGGGCAGATACGCAGTATTTT.

This clone appeared a single time. This chain uses TRBV5-1 with TRBJ1-5, with TRBD1 as a possible D gene (5 bases). V gave up 0 bases and J gave up 0 bases, with 7 bases separating them. Germline CDR1 is SGHRS and CDR2 is YFSETQ. The CDR3 totals 15 residues. This CDR3 is CASSLDGGSNQPQHF. For the CDR3, the DNA is TGCGCCAGCAGCTTGGACGGGGGTAGCAATCAGCCCCAGCATTTT.

The V gene is TRBV7-9, the J gene TRBJ2-5; D not resolved. CDR1 SEHNR and CDR2 FQNEAQ come from the germline V gene (reference sequence). The CDR3 has 14 residues. V was pared by 2 bases and J by 4 bases, with 11 bases between. In nucleotides, the CDR3 is TGTGCCAGCAGCTTAAATTCTGGCGGAGAGACCCAGTACTTC. Translating gives CASSLNSGGETQYF.

The chain combines TRBV27 with TRBJ1-1, with TRBD1 identical over 9 bases. The CDR3 has 15 amino acids. Germline V lookup: CDR1 MNHEY, CDR2 SMNVEV (reference sequence). Trimming cost V 5 bases and J 0 bases; bases outside gene matches: 4. The CDR3 DNA is TGTGCCAGCAGTCCGGACAGGGGAATGAACACTGAAGCTTTCTTT. It codes for CASSPDRGMNTEAFF.

The V call is TRBV6-1, the J call TRBJ1-4, with TRBD1 identical over 7 bases. V was clipped by 4 bases and J by 7 bases; unmatched bases: 6. CDR1 and CDR2 (germline): MNHNS, SASEGT. The CDR3 is made up of 14 amino acids. The CDR3 DNA follows: TGTGCCAGCAGTGCAGGGGGTTTGGGTGAAAAACTGTTTTTT. Amino acids: CASSAGGLGEKLFF.

The rearrangement links TRBV7-6 to TRBJ2-3; TRBD2 matches at 10 bases. The CDR3 contains 16 residues. With 5 bases clipped from V and 1 base from J, the junction kept 6 bases outside the gene matches. Germline V gene sequence: CDR1 SGHVS, CDR2 FNYEAQ. CDR3 nucleotides: TGTGCCAGCAGCGCGCGGCTAGCGGGAGGCACAGATACGCAGTATTTT. This translates into CASSARLAGGTDTQYF.

The rearrangement joins TRBV4-2 to TRBJ1-1; possibly TRBD1 for D (6 bases). The CDR3 runs 14 residues. Trimming took off 1 base at V and 5 bases at J, with 11 bases between the two ends. The germline CDR1 and CDR2 sequences are LGHNA and YNFKEQ. CDR3 region: CASSQGRGGTEAFF. As DNA, the CDR3 is TGTGCCAGCAGCCAAGGAAGGGGGGGGACTGAAGCTTTCTTT.